This T cell receptor beta chain derives from a study of T-cell reconstitution after alpha-beta-depleted transplantation in children. General observations from the study: As was reported, about two months after transplant, alpha-beta T cells came from several hundred expanded graft clones. Newly produced T cells mostly accounted for T-cell counts and diversity one year post-transplant.

This clonotype showed up just a few times. Its specificity is unknown. Unique molecular identifiers were built into the TCRbeta library. TCRdb re-called the PCR reads through MiXCR, storing one row per CDR3 protein. The sample carries some 81,000 distinct CDR3 sequences, around 14% recorded once. V lost 5 bases, J lost 9 bases, and 12 bases lay in between. The CDR3 runs 12 residues. In germline, CDR1 is SGHTA, CDR2 FQGNSA. The TCR was taken from a male patient between 2 and 9 years old who had a stem cell transplant for acute lymphoblastic leukemia, so the T cells may come from the graft donor. The chain recombines TRBV7-2 with TRBJ2-3; D is possibly TRBD2 (5 bases). The sequencing here drew on PBMCs, mostly from graft donor cells, taken 180 days after TCRalphabeta/CD19-depleted stem cell transplant. The CDR3: CASSLSRATQYF. CDR3 bases: TGTGCCAGCAGCCTGTCGAGGGCCACGCAGTATTTT. Full variable domain (remainder filled in from reference TRBV7-2 and TRBJ2-3): GAGVSQSPSNKVTEKGKDVELRCDPISGHTALYWYRQSLGQGLEFLIYFQGNSAPDKSGLPSDRFSAERTGGSVSTLTIQRTQQEDSAVYLCASSLSRATQYFGPGTRLTVL.